Sequencing of this T cell receptor beta chain was carried out in a study of CD8 T cells in ankylosing spondylitis. The V and J ends lost 2 bases and 3 bases respectively, with 11 bases between them. The length of the CDR3 is 14 residues. Germline V gene data show CDR1 as SQVTM and CDR2 as ANQGSEA. Study observations and caveats: In the blood and synovial fluid of reactive arthritis, some motif variants had been previously reported.

As to this clonotype: Its antigen is as yet unknown.

Using its own MiXCR run on the 5' RACE reads, TCRdb lists one record per CDR3 protein. The sample includes 200,000 to 250,000 distinct CDR3 sequences, more than 25% seen only once; the top ten take around 4.5%. The rearrangement uses TRBV29-1 and TRBJ2-1; D uncertain. Sequences were obtained from blood, either unsorted or a sorted T cell fraction (not recorded which). The clonotype was recovered from a male donor with ankylosing spondylitis or in good health (not recorded which). The CDR3 reads CSVESLDGYNEQFF. The CDR3 DNA sequence: TGCAGCGTTGAATCCCTGGACGGCTACAATGAGCAGTTCTTC.